What follows are 8 T cell receptor beta chains derived from one specimen sequenced in a study of radiotherapy plus CTLA-4 blockade in lung cancer (dated by TCRdb to the late 2010s). The library was made by the immunoSEQ multiplex PCR assay. TCRdb re-hosts the immuneACCESS table, in-frame sequences only. Its copies lack some clones; in the studies checked, an unresolved V gene accounts for under half of them, and the cause for the rest is not known. Present in this sample are tens of thousands of clones, roughly 86% of which were seen just once. The top ten hold about a sixth of the sample. The sample here was peripheral blood, taken from a patient treated with radiotherapy plus ipilimumab. The receptors derive from a human donor with non-small cell lung cancer that progressed on radiotherapy plus ipilimumab.

This chain connects TRBV27 to TRBJ1-3; a weak D match, TRBD1 (5 bases). V was cut by 4 bases and J by 3 bases, with 13 bases left in between. The CDR3 runs 15 residues. CDR1 and CDR2 (germline): MNHEY, SMNVEV (reference sequence). The CDR3 spells CASSSSRQGGNTIYF. CDR3 bases: TGTGCCAGCAGTTCCTCTCGGCAGGGTGGAAACACCATATATTTT.

This clone occurred a few times. The rearrangement links TRBV18 to TRBJ2-3; D unclear. The V and J ends lost 6 bases and 0 bases respectively, with 16 bases between them. Germline values: CDR1 KGHSH, CDR2 LQKENI. The CDR3 totals 16 residues. CDR3 sequence: CASSPSTYPSTDTQYF. The DNA for the CDR3 is TGTGCCAGCTCCCCCTCGACGTACCCTAGCACAGATACGCAGTATTTT.

The chain has TRBV29-1 and TRBJ2-3; D is perhaps TRBD1 (6 bases). CDR3 size: 20 residues. CDR1 and CDR2 (germline): SQVTM, ANQGSEA. Trimming pared 1 base from V and 3 bases from J, leaving 29 bases between. The CDR3 coding sequence is TGCAGCGTTGAAGGGGCCGGACAGCGATCCTCCCCTATGAAGACAGATACGCAGTATTTT. The encoded protein is CSVEGAGQRSSPMKTDTQYF.

The rearrangement uses TRBV9 and TRBJ1-3, with TRBD1 matching over 8 bases. V gave up 2 bases and J gave up 4 bases; unmatched junction bases: 2. This CDR3 has 14 residues. The germline CDR1 and CDR2 sequences are SGDLS and YYNGEE. DNA of the CDR3: TGTGCCAGCAGCGTTGACAGGGGCGGAAACACCATATATTTT. Amino acid sequence: CASSVDRGGNTIYF.

The chain employs TRBV10-3 and TRBJ2-7; D may match TRBD1 or TRBD2 (5 bases each). Trimming took 4 bases from V and 6 from J, leaving 19 bases between them. The germline V gene encodes CDR1 ENHRY and CDR2 SYGVKD. There are 15 residues in the CDR3. CDR3 nucleotide sequence: TGTGCCATCAGTGTATCGACAGCCCCCCGGGGCGAGCAGTACTTC. It codes for CAISVSTAPRGEQYF.

V gene TRBV4-3 combines with J gene TRBJ1-1, with D perhaps TRBD1 (6 bases). Germline CDR1 and CDR2: LGHNA and YSLEER. Trimming left V 0 bases short and J 5 bases short, with 16 bases between. This CDR3 has 16 residues. DNA for the CDR3: TGCGCCAGCAGCCAAGATGATTGGTACAGGGAAACTGAAGCTTTCTTT. This sequence encodes CASSQDDWYRETEAFF.

The V call is TRBV9, the J call TRBJ2-2; 8 bases are shared with TRBD2. The V gene's germline CDR1 is SGDLS and CDR2 YYNGEE. V shed 2 bases and J 7 bases; nucleotides not matched to a gene: 10. This CDR3 region has 16 residues. The CDR3 DNA reads as TGTGCCAGCAGCGTGTCCCAGGCGGGGGGCGTCGGGGAGCTGTTTTTT. Its translation is CASSVSQAGGVGELFF.

This clone was recorded once. The chain links TRBV30 to TRBJ2-1, with unresolved D. CDR1 GTSNPN and CDR2 SVGIG come from the germline V gene (reference sequence). Trimming shortened V by 0 bases and J by 9 bases, and 6 bases separated the two germline ends. The CDR3 runs 11 residues. CDR3 sequence (DNA): TGTGCCTGGAGTGTAGTCCGTGAGCAGTTCTTC. Protein sequence: CAWSVVREQFF.